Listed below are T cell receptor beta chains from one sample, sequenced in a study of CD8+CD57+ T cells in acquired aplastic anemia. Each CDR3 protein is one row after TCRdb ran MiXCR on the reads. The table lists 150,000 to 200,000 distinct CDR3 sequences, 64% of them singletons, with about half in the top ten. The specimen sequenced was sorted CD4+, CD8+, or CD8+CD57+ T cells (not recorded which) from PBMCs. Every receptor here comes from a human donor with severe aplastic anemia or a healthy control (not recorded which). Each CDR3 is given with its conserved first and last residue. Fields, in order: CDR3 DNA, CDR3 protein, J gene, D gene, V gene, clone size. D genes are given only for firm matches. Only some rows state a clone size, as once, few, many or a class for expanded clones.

TGTGCCAGCAGTGAAGGGGAACTGAACACCGGGGAGCTGTTTTTT	CASSEGELNTGELFF	TRBJ2-2	-	TRBV2	-
TGCAGCTCTAGGGGGGAGCCTAACTATGGCTACACCTTC	CSSRGEPNYGYTF	TRBJ1-2	-	TRBV29-1	-
TGTGCCAGCAGCCCAACGACAGGGGTATATGGCTACACCTTC	CASSPTTGVYGYTF	TRBJ1-2	TRBD1	TRBV7-9	few
TGTGCCAGCAGCTCAGAATTTGCCAGGGAGGCAGATACGCAGTATTTT	CASSSEFAREADTQYF	TRBJ2-3	-	TRBV13	-
TGTGCCAGCAGCCCCCGGACAGGGTCGAAATACTTC	CASSPRTGSKYF	TRBJ2-4	TRBD1	TRBV7-8	-
TGCGCCAGCAGCCAAGATTGGGTCAGGGCTTTCCAGGGTAACTATGGCTACACCTTC	CASSQDWVRAFQGNYGYTF	TRBJ1-2	-	TRBV4-3	once
TGCGCCAGCAGCTTACAGACAGGGGGCGCCTATGGCTACACCTTC	CASSLQTGGAYGYTF	TRBJ1-2	TRBD1	TRBV5-1	few
TGCAGCGTGACCCGGCGGGAGGTGGGGAGAGGCTACACCTTC	CSVTRREVGRGYTF	TRBJ1-2	-	TRBV29-1	-
TGTGCCAGTAGTATTGAGAGCAATCAGCCCCAGCATTTT	CASSIESNQPQHF	TRBJ1-5	-	TRBV19	once
TGCAGTGCCGTCTCTAAGGGGGGTACCGGTGGCTACACCTTC	CSAVSKGGTGGYTF	TRBJ1-2	-	TRBV20-1	few
TGTGCCATCAGCCCCAATACAGGGCCTGGAAACACCATATATTTT	CAISPNTGPGNTIYF	TRBJ1-3	-	TRBV10-3	-
TGCAGCGTTGACGGGACAGGGGGCGAGGCAGATACGCAGTATTTT	CSVDGTGGEADTQYF	TRBJ2-3	TRBD1	TRBV29-1	many
TGTGCCAGCAGTCGCACATGGGGAGTCACAGATACGCAGTATTTT	CASSRTWGVTDTQYF	TRBJ2-3	-	TRBV12-3/TRBV12-4	few
TGCAGTGCTCCGGACAGGGACTACGAGCAGTACTTC	CSAPDRDYEQYF	TRBJ2-7	TRBD1	TRBV20-1	once
TGTGCCAGCAGTTTCGAGCGGAGAAACTACGAGCAGTACTTC	CASSFERRNYEQYF	TRBJ2-7	-	TRBV12-3/TRBV12-4	few
TGTGCCACCAGTGATTTGGACACGGAGACCCAGTACTTC	CATSDLDTETQYF	TRBJ2-5	-	TRBV24-1	-
TGTGCCAGCAGCTCGTCGTCGGATCCTAATGAAAAACTGTTTTTT	CASSSSSDPNEKLFF	TRBJ1-4	-	TRBV7-9	-
TGTGCCAGTAGTATGGGCGGGGGGCCCCTCCACTTT	CASSMGGGPLHF	TRBJ1-6	-	TRBV19	-
TGTGCCAGCAGGCCGACCGCCGGGCAGGGGAATGGCTACACCTTC	CASRPTAGQGNGYTF	TRBJ1-2	-	TRBV7-9	-
TGTGCCAGTAGTATAGTACTAGCGGGGGGGCCGGGGCAAGAGACCCAGTACTTC	CASSIVLAGGPGQETQYF	TRBJ2-5	TRBD2	TRBV19	-
TGCAGTGGGACAAAATCCTCCTACGAGCAGTACTTC	CSGTKSSYEQYF	TRBJ2-7	-	TRBV20-1	once
TGTGCCAGCAGGAGGGATAGGGGAGCTTTCTTT	CASRRDRGAFF	TRBJ1-1	-	TRBV19	once
TGTGCCAGCAGCTTAACGGGCAATGAGCAGTTCTTC	CASSLTGNEQFF	TRBJ2-1	-	TRBV7-9	few
TGTGCCACTTCACAGGGAGTGACCGGGGAGCTGTTTTTT	CATSQGVTGELFF	TRBJ2-2	-	TRBV2	-
TGCAGTGCTAGAAGCGGACTCTCCTACGAGCAGTACTTC	CSARSGLSYEQYF	TRBJ2-7	-	TRBV20-1	-
TGTGCCAGCAGCTTTGCTAGCCCTAGCACGGATACGCAGTATTTT	CASSFASPSTDTQYF	TRBJ2-3	-	TRBV7-9	-
TGTGCCATCAGGCGCCCGGGACAGGGGGTTTACGAGCAGTACTTC	CAIRRPGQGVYEQYF	TRBJ2-7	TRBD1	TRBV10-3	once
TGTGCCAGCATCCCCGGGGGCACTGAAGCTTTCTTT	CASIPGGTEAFF	TRBJ1-1	-	TRBV5-5	few
TGTGCCACCAGCAGAGATCTTGGCAGAAATTCACCCCTCCACTTT	CATSRDLGRNSPLHF	TRBJ1-6	-	TRBV15	-
TGTGCCAGCAGCCCACGGAGGGCTGAGGAATCACCCCTCCACTTT	CASSPRRAEESPLHF	TRBJ1-6	-	TRBV7-2	-
TGTGCCAGCAGCCAGACTAGCGGGGGAACAGATACGCAGTATTTT	CASSQTSGGTDTQYF	TRBJ2-3	TRBD2	TRBV7-8	-
TGTGCCAGCAGGTCCGGGACAGTGGAGACCCAGTACTTC	CASRSGTVETQYF	TRBJ2-5	TRBD1	TRBV7-2	few
TGTGCCAGCAGCCATGAACTGGGGGCCGGACAGGGGGGCATACTTCGCAACACCATATATTTT	CASSHELGAGQGGILRNTIYF	TRBJ1-3	TRBD1	TRBV7-9	-
TGTGCCAGCAGTGTTGCAGATACGCAGTATTTT	CASSVADTQYF	TRBJ2-3	-	TRBV7-3	-
TGCGCCAGCAGCTTGGCGGGGCGCACTAACTATGGCTACACCTTC	CASSLAGRTNYGYTF	TRBJ1-2	-	TRBV5-1	-
TGTGCCAGCAGCGTAGCGGATAGCGGGAGAAACAATGAGCAGTTCTTC	CASSVADSGRNNEQFF	TRBJ2-1	TRBD2	TRBV9	-
TGTGCCAGCAGCCAAGGACTAGCGGGGGCAGGTGAGACCCAGTACTTC	CASSQGLAGAGETQYF	TRBJ2-5	TRBD2	TRBV7-9	many
TGTGCCAGCAGTGTGGCATCGGGAGGGATAGATACGCAGTATTTT	CASSVASGGIDTQYF	TRBJ2-3	TRBD2	TRBV2	few
TGCGCCAGCAGCGGTGGACAGGGTTTTTTCACAGATACGCAGTATTTT	CASSGGQGFFTDTQYF	TRBJ2-3	TRBD1	TRBV5-1	many
TGTGCCAGCAGCGTAGGGGACAGGGGCAACGAGCAGTACTTC	CASSVGDRGNEQYF	TRBJ2-7	TRBD1	TRBV9	-
TGTGCCAGCAGTGAAGCGCGCCCGAGTAATTCACCCCTCCACTTT	CASSEARPSNSPLHF	TRBJ1-6	-	TRBV6-6	-
TGCAGTGCTAGGAGGGGGGACGGGCAAGAGACCCAGTACTTC	CSARRGDGQETQYF	TRBJ2-5	-	TRBV20-1	-
TGCGCCAGCAGCCAAGATCTACACTACTCGGGGACCCAGTACTTC	CASSQDLHYSGTQYF	TRBJ2-5	-	TRBV4-1	-
TGTGCCAGCAGCTTAGAGTATTCAGGGATGAAGGGACCCCTCCACTTT	CASSLEYSGMKGPLHF	TRBJ1-6	-	TRBV7-9	once
TGCAGTGCCCAGTACCAAGAGACCCAGTACTTC	CSAQYQETQYF	TRBJ2-5	-	TRBV20-1	once
TGTGCCACCAGTGATTCCCCACGCCACGGTTCGTACTACGAGCAGTACTTC	CATSDSPRHGSYYEQYF	TRBJ2-7	-	TRBV24-1	-